These 18 T cell receptor beta chains came from one sample sequenced in a study of T cell responses to AZD1222 COVID-19 vaccine. Method: immunoSEQ multiplex PCR; TCRdb's copy keeps in-frame clones and lacks some. Of 140,000 or so clones in the sample, approximately 90% were seen once. The sequencing here drew on peripheral blood, taken 28 days after the second AZD1222 dose. These receptors all come from an adult who received the AZD1222 COVID-19 vaccine.

The CDR3 DNA reads TGTGCCAGCTCACCGACTAGCGGGACTAGAAATGAGCAGTTCTTC. Residues: CASSPTSGTRNEQFF. V is TRBV18 and J is TRBJ2-1; 11 nucleotides agree with TRBD2. The V and J ends lost 3 bases and 7 bases, in that order; junction bases with no gene match: 5. The length of the CDR3 is 15 residues. The germline gives CDR1 KGHSH, CDR2 LQKENI.

CDR3 in DNA: TGTGCCAGCAGTTACCTCTCCTCTGGAAACACCATATATTTT. Residues: CASSYLSSGNTIYF. J is TRBJ1-3 and V is TRBV6-6; D gene unclear. Germline V gene sequence: CDR1 MNHNY, CDR2 SVGAGI (reference sequence). Trimming took 2 bases from V and 0 from J, leaving 5 bases between them. This CDR3 spans 14 amino acids.

This chain uses TRBV6-5 with TRBJ1-2; D unresolved. Germline CDR1 MNHEY, CDR2 SVGAGI. The CDR3 runs 13 residues. V lost 7 bases and J lost 3, with 12 bases in between. Here the CDR3 DNA reads TGTGCCAGCAATCACCTTCGGGACTATGGCTACACCTTC. Its protein is CASNHLRDYGYTF.

The rearrangement joins TRBV28 to TRBJ1-1; D is undetermined. The germline gives CDR1 MDHEN, CDR2 SYDVKM. The CDR3 extends over 12 amino acids. Trimming stripped 6 bases from V and 0 bases from J, with 5 bases between. This CDR3 is CASSQMNTEAFF. The CDR3 bases are TGTGCCAGCAGCCAGATGAACACTGAAGCTTTCTTT.

The chain recombines TRBV5-1 with TRBJ1-3; a possible D gene is TRBD1 (5 bases). The CDR3 consists of 17 residues. V gave up 4 bases and J gave up 0 bases, with 17 bases separating them. Germline V gene data show CDR1 as SGHRS and CDR2 as YFSETQ. The CDR3 DNA reads as TGCGCCAGCAGCATCGGGACCCTTCCCGGCTCTGGAAACACCATATATTTT. This codes for CASSIGTLPGSGNTIYF.

The chain uses TRBV7-3 and TRBJ2-1; a weak D match, TRBD1 (6 bases). V lost 8 bases and J lost 5, with 19 bases in between. From germline, CDR1 is SGHTA and CDR2 FQGTGA. CDR3 size: 15 residues. The CDR3 spells CASAAAGTQHNEQFF. In nucleotides, the CDR3 is TGTGCCAGCGCCGCTGCCGGGACACAGCACAATGAGCAGTTCTTC.

The V gene is TRBV18, the J gene TRBJ1-1, with 7 nucleotides matching TRBD1. Trimming removed 1 base from V and 1 base from J; junction bases left unmatched: 3. CDR3 length equals 15 residues. CDR1 and CDR2 from the germline V gene are KGHSH and LQKENI. CDR3 sequence: CASSPRQGTNTEAFF. CDR3 coding DNA: TGTGCCAGCTCACCACGACAGGGAACGAACACTGAAGCTTTCTTT.

The rearrangement links TRBV7-2 to TRBJ1-2; the D gene is possibly TRBD1 (5 bases). The CDR3 has 14 residues. From germline, CDR1 is SGHTA and CDR2 FQGNSA. V dropped 2 bases and J dropped 5 bases, with 12 bases sitting between them. The CDR3 is CASSLRGPLYGYTF. The CDR3, as DNA: TGTGCCAGCAGCTTAAGGGGCCCTCTATATGGCTACACCTTC.

V and J are TRBV5-1 and TRBJ1-2; 8 bases agree with TRBD1. The J segment lost 4 bases and the V segment lost 2 bases, leaving 4 bases of the junction unmatched. The CDR3 consists of 14 residues. The germline V gene has CDR1 SGHRS and CDR2 YFSETQ. CDR3 DNA: TGCGCCAGCAGCTTCTGGACAGGGCCCTATGGCTACACCTTC. It encodes CASSFWTGPYGYTF.

V gene TRBV5-6 combines with J gene TRBJ2-5; D ambiguous. This CDR3 spans 15 amino acids. V lost 1 base, J lost 5 bases, and 15 bases lay in between. CDR1 is SGHDT and CDR2 is YYEEEE in the germline V gene. Here the CDR3 reads CASSLKDHPPETQYF. The CDR3 coding sequence is TGTGCCAGCAGCTTGAAGGACCACCCACCGGAGACCCAGTACTTC.

This clone was observed once. This chain links TRBV9 with TRBJ2-7; D gene uncertain. Trimming stripped 1 base from V and 2 bases from J, with 10 bases between. The CDR3 covers 14 residues. The germline V gene has CDR1 SGDLS and CDR2 YYNGEE. The DNA of the CDR3 is TGTGCCAGCAGCGTACATGACTTAACCTACGAGCAGTACTTC. Residues: CASSVHDLTYEQYF. The whole variable domain, remainder taken from reference TRBV9 and TRBJ2-7, is DSGVTQTPKHLITATGQRVTLRCSPRSGDLSVYWYQQSLDQGLQFLIQYYNGEERAKGNILERFSAQQFPDLHSELNLSSLELGDSALYFCASSVHDLTYEQYFGPGTRLTVT.

This chain links TRBV4-3 with TRBJ1-2; the match to TRBD1 covers 10 bases. This CDR3 spans 17 amino acids. CDR1 LGHNA and CDR2 YSLEER come from the germline V gene. The V segment lost 0 bases and the J segment 4 bases; nucleotides outside the gene matches: 8. The CDR3 protein is CASSQDRDRGPIYGYTF. In DNA form, the CDR3 reads TGCGCCAGCAGCCAAGATCGGGACAGGGGTCCAATCTATGGCTACACCTTC.

V and J are TRBV4-2 and TRBJ1-4; D is unresolved. CDR3 size: 16 residues. The V gene's germline CDR1 is LGHNA and CDR2 YNFKEQ. The germline V and J ends were trimmed by 0 bases and 6 bases, with 14 bases remaining between them. The CDR3 sequence is CASSQDLGISYEKLFF. CDR3 bases: TGTGCCAGCAGCCAAGACTTAGGCATATCGTATGAAAAACTGTTTTTT.

The V and J genes are TRBV7-9 and TRBJ2-1; 9 bases fit TRBD1. The V and J ends lost 6 bases and 0 bases, in that order; junction bases with no gene match: 9. The CDR3 has 17 residues. Per the germline V gene, CDR1 is SEHNR and CDR2 is FQNEAQ (reference sequence). The DNA of the CDR3 is TGTGCCAGCAGGCGAACAGGGGGCCCCAGCTCCTACAATGAGCAGTTCTTC. It codes for CASRRTGGPSSYNEQFF.

This sequence joins TRBV28 and TRBJ2-7; the match to TRBD2 covers 11 bases. This CDR3 has 13 residues. In germline, CDR1 is MDHEN, CDR2 SYDVKM. J lost 6 bases, V lost 6 bases, and 4 bases had no gene match. The CDR3 DNA sequence: TGTGCCAGCAGACTAGCGGGAGTGCGCGAGCAGTACTTC. This translates into CASRLAGVREQYF.

This clone was counted once. The genes are TRBV4-1 and TRBJ2-1; 7 positions agree with TRBD2. Losses at the gene ends were 7 bases for V and 8 bases for J; bases not matched to a gene: 14. This CDR3 has 15 amino acids. Per germline, CDR1 MGHRA and CDR2 YSYEKL. The CDR3 region is CASTISAGVADEQFF. In DNA form, the CDR3 reads TGCGCCAGCACTATCAGCGCGGGAGTGGCGGATGAGCAGTTCTTC.

The chain carries TRBV4-3 and TRBJ1-2; D not resolved. Trimming took off 0 bases at V and 6 bases at J, with 8 bases between the two ends. Germline CDR1 LGHNA, CDR2 YSLEER. The CDR3 totals 13 residues. The CDR3 protein is CASSQDGPDGYTF. The CDR3 DNA follows: TGCGCCAGCAGCCAAGATGGGCCGGATGGCTACACCTTC.

The table lists this clone with a few counts. The genes are TRBV10-1 and TRBJ1-2; no clear D. The CDR3 is 11 amino acids. The germline V gene has CDR1 WNHNN and CDR2 SYGVQD (reference sequence). The V end lost 7 bases, the J end lost 4 bases, and 7 bases lay between the germline ends. The CDR3 protein is CASIDPYGYTF. DNA for the CDR3: TGCGCCAGCATAGACCCCTATGGCTACACCTTC.